The present entry profiles one T cell receptor (beta chain) with its context. The sample holds a few counts of this clone. Its antigen is unknown. Qualities for individual bases were not recorded, and no much larger clone is one base off. This record comes from a study of cytomegalovirus exposure and HLA in healthy donors (TCRdb year 2017). Looking at the study overall: In an earlier analysis of 550 to 750 of the donors, around 290 Gb of sequence data and just under 120 million unique TCR beta sequences from about 179 million T cells were reported. A few DR-DQ haplotypes were handled as single units for association and clustering because linkage in the cohort was strong. In a later analysis, previously published TCR beta repertoires from several hundred donors were re-analyzed and high-resolution HLA genotyping was added so that TCR occurrence patterns could be studied. Every repertoire in the discovery cohort had been generated on one and the same sequencing platform. Alongside the repertoire data, information on donor age, sex, ethnicity and CMV serostatus was compiled. A later genetic analysis took genome-wide SNP genotypes for about 60% of the roughly 670 donors and used that subset as a discovery cohort. The study aimed to test whether cataloging public T cell receptors could reveal signatures of past pathogen exposure. Both class I and class II loci were covered by HLA typing, at four-digit resolution. An earlier analysis of 587 of the donors used high-throughput TCR beta sequencing to judge whether each TCR beta V gene segment behaved as functional or pseudogenic. On average, approximately 250,000 unique TCR beta nucleotide sequences were sequenced per donor among some 420 genotyped donors of the cohort, with around 19% of those sequences being non-productive. The study used immunosequencing to profile the T cell repertoires of approximately 650 subjects and linked those repertoires to cytomegalovirus serostatus. An early release that covered around 590 HLA-typed donors contained about 300 gigabases of sequencing data and 85 million to 100 million unique TCR sequences. Rather than drawing on any new phenotypic data, the later analysis identified candidate immune exposures from TCR beta sequences and the way those sequences occurred across donors. Typing coverage differed by locus: A, B, C, DRB1 and DQB1 were typed in roughly 620-640 donors, DQA1 in about 550, DPA1 in 600 to 610, and DPB1 in approximately 450. Besides the first cohort of 666 subjects, a separate validation cohort made up of over 95 different subjects was used. Of the roughly 400 genotyped donors, 81% were placed in the genetic ancestry cluster associated with self-reported Caucasian donors. To predict cytomegalovirus infection status, the study combined high-throughput TCR immunosequencing, statistical association of individual TCRs with disease status, and machine learning. General conclusions and limits of the study: Because HLA typing was missing for some donors at each locus, association tests included only the typed subset. In this cohort, only TCR beta chains were sequenced, and detectable features were limited by the absence of alpha or paired-chain data. A further reported finding was that TCR beta sequences accurately predicted the HLA-A and HLA-B alleles for most subjects in the first cohort. A few of the identified cytomegalovirus-associated TCR beta chains were confirmed in vitro to be specific for cytomegalovirus antigens. In a later genetic analysis, fewer N-insertions in productive TCRs were reported among donors in an Asian-associated ancestry cluster than the roughly 640-donor mean. At a false discovery rate of 0.05, a later analysis linked under 20,000 TCR beta sequences to specific HLA alleles. Most CMV-associated TCR beta chains appeared to be HLA-restricted in a later analysis, and the HLA associations seemed to be driven largely by CMV exposure. The study listed 150 to 200 TCR beta chains as associated with cytomegalovirus. An association between a missense DCLRE1C variant and V-gene and J-gene trimming of TCR beta chains was found in a later genetic analysis and replicated in an independent cohort. Correlated functional status among segregating V segments might reflect linkage disequilibrium, but an unknown experimental factor could not be ruled out. Some IMGT-functional V segments, including TRBV6-2 and TRBV6-3, could not be told apart with the 87-base-pair reads, so those segments were excluded. A later analysis found that TCR association rates varied across HLA loci, with DRB1 alleles showing the most associated TCRs and HLA-C alleles the fewest. Most TCR sequences were seen in very few donors, while some public TCRs were found in many individuals. CMV serostatus was the only immune exposure information available for the cohort. The classifier was reported to diagnose cytomegalovirus status with high specificity and sensitivity in both the original and validation cohorts. Broadly in line with IMGT annotations, most TCR beta V segments showed up in productive rearrangements about 87% or about 30% of the time in an earlier analysis of roughly 590 of the donors. In a later analysis, several top co-occurrence clusters were reported to appear linked to parvovirus B19, influenza, CMV and Epstein-Barr virus. Assigning TCR associations to individual alleles was difficult when HLA alleles, especially DR and DQ, strongly co-occurred. A cluster of highly shared sequence variants was judged likely to represent a technical artifact of the sequencing pipeline. According to the authors, the approach could potentially be generalized to other disease states and immunological phenotypes. Over 15 rarely observed V segments, including chromosome 9 orphons, were excluded from the earlier analysis of a few hundred of the donors because counts were too low. Compared with equally common non-associated chains, HLA-associated TCR beta chains in a later analysis were more clonally expanded and had lower generation probabilities. The presence/absence analyses assumed that sequencing depth was roughly uniform across donors, and that assumption may not be true.

The library was generated by the immunoSEQ multiplex PCR assay. For the multiplex PCR, a mixture combining 60 forward primers for TCR Vbeta segments and 13 reverse primers for TCR Jbeta segments was used. The CDR3 region of rearranged TCR beta genes was amplified from genomic DNA by a multiplex PCR assay. Amplified TCR beta libraries were sequenced as 87-base-pair reads on the Illumina HiSeq System. The authors' pipeline ran thus. In a later analysis, tens of millions of unique TCR beta chains were counted across the approximately 640 repertoires, and approximately 11 million of these chains were shared by at least two donors. Raw reads were error-corrected and collapsed into unique sequences by a nearest-neighbor algorithm in which closely related sequences were merged to remove PCR and sequencing errors. Alignment of CDR3 sequences to IMGT reference sequences was used to assign V, D and J gene segments. Each retained sequence needed at least a six-nucleotide match to both a V gene segment and a J gene segment. A rearrangement counted as productive if the CDR3 had no stop codons and remained in frame with V and J, and every other rearrangement counted as non-productive. CDR3 was defined by IMGT convention, running from the second conserved V-encoded cysteine to the conserved J-encoded phenylalanine. In an earlier analysis of around 640 of the donors, sequences lacking an unambiguous match to a single V gene segment were excluded. An earlier analysis of several hundred of the donors called V segments functional above 56.7% productive rearrangements and segregating when the between-donor standard deviation exceeded 5%. A statistical classification framework was developed to diagnose cytomegalovirus status using the catalog of TCR beta chain sequences. In a later analysis, V and J genes were assigned by comparing TCR nucleotide sequences against IMGT/GENE-DB human TR gene sequences. A later analysis assigned CDR3 sequences and most-parsimonious VDJ recombination scenarios with the TCRdist pipeline. In a later analysis, every TCR beta chain was defined by the combination of its CDR3 amino acid sequence and its V-gene family, and reads without a unique V-gene family were dropped. As a way to deal with suspected cross-contamination and a sequencing artifact, a later analysis dropped 450 to 600 nucleotide sequences that were highly shared and had low generation probability. A later analysis calculated a clonal expansion index for each public chain from normalized within-repertoire ranks of inferred template counts. Generation probabilities in a later analysis came from a VDJ recombination model fitted to out-of-frame rearrangements, and those results were checked against IGoR. In a later analysis, hypergeometric tests were used to score TCR-TCR, TCR-HLA and TCR-CMV co-occurrence, with a repertoire-size bias correction applied to TCR pairs. In a later analysis, false discovery rates were estimated by permuting HLA or CMV assignments 20 times. A later analysis grouped co-occurring TCRs with DBSCAN, adding TCRdist sequence similarity when clustering within HLA-allele-positive subsets. Repertoires with fewer than 30,000 or more than 120,000 public chains, plus five repertoires with anomalous nucleotide sharing, were excluded from co-occurrence clustering. The table comes from immuneACCESS by way of TCRdb, which keeps in-frame sequences with V and J called. Part of the clones is missing from these tables; in studies checked, under half for an unresolved V gene and the rest for unknown reasons. The DNA gave D and trimming, while V, J and clone size come from that table. Present in this sample are roughly 120,000 clones, approximately 8% of which were seen just once. 6% of the sample comes from the top ten.

The germline V gene (reference sequence) specifies LNHNV as CDR1 and YYDKDF as CDR2. Trimming removed 0 bases from V and 0 bases from J; the gene matches leave 5 bases unexplained. The CDR3 contains 16 residues, cysteine and phenylalanine counted. CDR3 DNA is the only sequence kept; it has 48 bases, read in frame from the first base. In total, approximately 700 healthy bone marrow donors made up the cohort. At the time of sampling, every cohort member was nominally healthy, though immune exposures that went unrecorded were likely present. The donor was CMV seropositive and belonged to the group of over 250 seropositive cohort members. Each donor provided a peripheral blood sample, and peripheral blood mononuclear cells were used for TCR beta sequencing. The Qiagen DNeasy Blood Extraction Kit was used to extract genomic DNA from the blood cell samples.

The receptor was derived from a woman aged 40 to 49 in good health and CMV-seropositive. The chain couples TRBV15 to TRBJ2-7; TRBD2 agrees with 7 junctional bases. The sequencing input was PBMCs. The CDR3 is CATSRDLAASSYEQYF. The nucleotide sequence is given as TGTGCCACCAGCAGAGACCTAGCGGCAAGCTCCTACGAGCAGTACTTC.